These 24 T cell receptor beta chains came from one sample sequenced in a study of CD8 T cells in ankylosing spondylitis. One entry per CDR3 protein results from TCRdb running MiXCR on the 5' RACE reads. The data contain hundreds of thousands of distinct CDR3 sequences, roughly 25% of them singletons. The source material was blood, either unsorted or a sorted T cell fraction (not recorded which). The receptors here all came from a male donor with ankylosing spondylitis or in good health (not recorded which).

This chain links TRBV11-2 with TRBJ2-1; 13 positions match TRBD2. This CDR3 is 18 amino acids long. The ends lost 4 bases at V and 7 bases at J; junction bases unmatched: 13. Per the germline V gene, CDR1 is SGHAT and CDR2 is FQNNGV. CDR3 protein: CASSSEHRLAGGWNEQFF. CDR3 sequence (DNA): TGTGCCAGCAGCTCAGAACACCGACTAGCGGGAGGATGGAATGAGCAGTTCTTC.

This clonotype was detected a few times. This chain joins TRBV12-3 or TRBV12-4 and TRBJ2-1; 12 positions match TRBD2. V shed 6 bases, J shed 0 bases, and the junction held 12 bases outside the gene matches. The CDR3 loop spans 19 amino acids. CDR3 sequence (DNA): TGTGCCAGCAGACCCCGACTAGCGGGAGACCTTAGCTCCTACAATGAGCAGTTCTTC. This sequence encodes CASRPRLAGDLSSYNEQFF.

The table lists this clonotype with a count of one. The chain recombines TRBV12-3 or TRBV12-4 with TRBJ2-3, with TRBD2 matching over 14 bases. CDR3 size: 19 residues. V was clipped by 6 bases and J by 0 bases; unmatched bases: 11. Written as DNA, the CDR3 is TGTGCCAGCAGCCGACTTCCAGGACTAGCGGGAGGTAGCACAGATACGCAGTATTTT. Its translation: CASSRLPGLAGGSTDTQYF.

There are many counts of this clonotype. The chain links TRBV20-1 to TRBJ2-5; 7 nucleotides match TRBD2. The CDR3 totals 15 residues. Germline V lookup: CDR1 DFQATT, CDR2 SNEGSKA (reference sequence). The J segment lost 0 bases and the V segment lost 4 bases, leaving 8 bases of the junction unmatched. The CDR3 nucleotides are TGCAGTGCTATGGGGACTACTCTATACCAAGAGACCCAGTACTTC. Translation gives CSAMGTTLYQETQYF.

V and J are TRBV9 and TRBJ2-1; weak D call: TRBD2 (5 bases). The ends were cut back, 0 bases at V and 5 bases at J, with 15 bases in the middle. The CDR3 contains 16 residues. Germline values: CDR1 SGDLS, CDR2 YYNGEE. DNA of the CDR3: TGTGCCAGCAGCGTAGGGACTCGATCGACGGACAATGAGCAGTTCTTC. Amino acid sequence: CASSVGTRSTDNEQFF.

The chain uses TRBV20-1 and TRBJ2-1; possible D gene TRBD1, 5 bases. Trimming removed 6 bases at V and 8 bases at J, with 14 bases between. CDR1 and CDR2 from the germline V gene are DFQATT and SNEGSKA (reference sequence). CDR3 length: 12 residues. The CDR3 here is CSAGRQLDEQFF. The CDR3 nucleotides are TGCAGTGCAGGTAGACAGTTGGATGAGCAGTTCTTC.

This clonotype showed up just once. The gene calls are TRBV6-5 and TRBJ1-4, with TRBD1 matching over 7 bases. Germline values: CDR1 MNHEY, CDR2 SVGAGI. Trimming took 5 bases from V and 13 from J; bases not matched to a gene: 7. CDR3 size: 12 residues. The CDR3 protein is CASSPRQGGLFF. As DNA, the CDR3 is TGTGCCAGCAGTCCCCGACAGGGCGGACTGTTTTTT.

This clonotype was recorded at least ten times. V gene TRBV6-1 combines with J gene TRBJ1-2; perhaps TRBD1 as D (6 bases). CDR3 size: 13 residues. Trimming cost V 5 bases and J 8 bases, with 15 bases left between them. Germline CDR1 is MNHNS and CDR2 is SASEGT. The chain's CDR3 is CASSQSGAEGYTF. CDR3 in DNA: TGTGCCAGCAGTCAGTCAGGGGCTGAAGGCTACACCTTC.

This clonotype showed up many times. The genes are TRBV4-3 and TRBJ2-3; the match to TRBD2 covers 8 bases. Per germline, CDR1 LGHNA and CDR2 YSLEER. The junction had 10 bases not matched to a gene; V was cut back by 3 bases and J by 8 bases. The CDR3 is 15 residues long. In DNA form, the CDR3 reads TGCGCCAGCAGCCAGGTGGCGGGAGGATGGGGTACGCAGTATTTT. Protein sequence: CASSQVAGGWGTQYF.

This chain joins TRBV24-1 and TRBJ2-1, with D perhaps matching TRBD2 (6 bases). This CDR3 has 14 amino acids. V was pared by 3 bases and J by 5 bases, with 10 bases between. The germline CDR1 and CDR2 sequences are KGHDR and SFDVKD. CDR3 sequence: CATSDPAGNNEQFF. The CDR3 bases are TGTGCCACCAGTGATCCGGCGGGAAACAATGAGCAGTTCTTC.

This clonotype has at least ten counts. J is TRBJ2-7 and V is TRBV9, with D maybe TRBD2 (5 bases). The V end was cut by 2 bases, the J end by 0 bases, with 6 bases between. Germline CDR1 and CDR2: SGDLS and YYNGEE. The CDR3 totals 13 residues. DNA for the CDR3: TGTGCCAGCAGCGTGGGGAGCTCCTACGAGCAGTACTTC. Translating gives CASSVGSSYEQYF.

At least ten counts were recorded for this clonotype. The genes are TRBV5-1 and TRBJ2-2; possible D gene TRBD1, 5 bases. The CDR3 is made up of 16 amino acids. Per the germline V gene, CDR1 is SGHRS and CDR2 is YFSETQ. V was shortened by 0 bases and J by 6 bases, with 15 bases between the two germline ends. The CDR3 nucleotides read TGCGCCAGCAGCTTGGACGTCAGGGCTGGCGCCGGGGAGCTGTTTTTT. This gives the protein CASSLDVRAGAGELFF.

The chain recombines TRBV20-1 with TRBJ2-7; 14 bases fit TRBD2. Unmatched junction bases numbered 4, after V lost 3 bases and J lost 3 bases. The CDR3 consists of 15 residues. Per the germline V gene, CDR1 is DFQATT and CDR2 is SNEGSKA (reference sequence). CDR3: CSARETSGRVYEQYF. CDR3 nucleotide sequence: TGCAGTGCTAGGGAGACTAGCGGGAGGGTCTACGAGCAGTACTTC.

The sample holds many counts of this clonotype. The chain links TRBV20-1 to TRBJ1-4; weak D call: TRBD1 (5 bases). From germline, CDR1 is DFQATT and CDR2 SNEGSKA (reference sequence). This CDR3 has 12 residues. The germline V and J ends were trimmed by 7 bases and 3 bases, with 9 bases remaining between them. This CDR3 reads CSVRTPNEKLFF. The DNA of the CDR3 is TGCAGTGTCAGGACACCTAATGAAAAACTGTTTTTT.

V is TRBV5-1 and J is TRBJ1-1, with unresolved D. The length of the CDR3 is 14 residues. CDR1 is SGHRS, CDR2 YFSETQ, per germline. V was trimmed by 0 bases and J by 0 bases, leaving 6 bases between them. The CDR3 loop reads CASSLDSLNTEAFF. In nucleotides, the CDR3 is TGCGCCAGCAGCTTGGACAGCTTGAACACTGAAGCTTTCTTT.

This clonotype was recorded many times. The CDR3 nucleotides are TGTGCCAGCAGCTTATACGTAAGGAGGGGCGCCTACGAGCAGTACTTC. Translated: CASSLYVRRGAYEQYF. This rearrangement joins TRBV7-9 to TRBJ2-7; D perhaps matches TRBD2 (6 bases). Trimming stripped 2 bases from V and 2 bases from J, with 16 bases between. Germline CDR1 is SEHNR and CDR2 is FQNEAQ (reference sequence). The CDR3 has 16 residues.

This clonotype was observed many times. J is TRBJ2-7 and V is TRBV12-3 or TRBV12-4; TRBD2 matches 11 bases. V dropped 6 bases and J dropped 6; count of bases not matched to a gene: 7. The CDR3 has 14 residues. CDR3 nucleotide sequence: TGTGCCAGCAGCCCAGGACTAGCGGGTTCCGAGCAGTACTTC. It yields the protein CASSPGLAGSEQYF.

Points on this clonotype: A much larger clone lies a single base off, so this may be a read error. The gene calls are TRBV3-1 and TRBJ1-5; a weak D match, TRBD1 (6 bases). CDR3 length: 14 residues. V was shortened by 3 bases and J by 2 bases, with 8 bases between the two germline ends. CDR1 and CDR2 from the germline V gene are LGHDT and YNNKEL (reference sequence). For the CDR3, the DNA is TGTGCCAGCAGCCATTCAGGGGGCAATCAGCCCCAGCATTTT. This encodes CASSHSGGNQPQHF.

This chain links TRBV5-4 with TRBJ2-3; TRBD2 aligns across 8 bases. The germline CDR1 and CDR2 sequences are SGHNT and YYREEE (reference sequence). CDR3 length: 16 amino acids. V lost 6 bases and J lost 2; bases outside the gene matches: 11. Written as DNA, the CDR3 is TGTGCCAGCACCGACCTGGCGGGGGGTAACACAGATACGCAGTATTTT. Translating it yields CASTDLAGGNTDTQYF.

The genes are TRBV27 and TRBJ2-2, with 16 bases fitting TRBD2. Looked up from germline, CDR1 is MNHEY and CDR2 is SMNVEV (reference sequence). V lost 2 bases to trimming and J lost 5 bases; unmatched junction nucleotides: 8. There are 19 residues in the CDR3. CDR3 residues: CASSLPGLAGGPGTGELFF. CDR3 nucleotides: TGTGCCAGCAGTTTACCGGGACTAGCGGGAGGGCCTGGGACCGGGGAGCTGTTTTTT.

The chain couples TRBV12-3 or TRBV12-4 to TRBJ1-5; tentatively, D is TRBD1 (5 bases). The CDR3 has 14 amino acids. V was clipped by 7 bases and J by 4 bases, with 14 bases between them. The CDR3 bases are TGTGCCAGCACCCAGACGGACATAAATCAGCCCCAGCATTTT. It encodes CASTQTDINQPQHF.

This clonotype has a count of ten or more. This chain connects TRBV20-1 to TRBJ2-7; TRBD1 matches 10 bases. Losses at the gene ends were 5 bases for V and 4 bases for J; bases not matched to a gene: 5. The CDR3 length is 13 residues. Per the germline V gene, CDR1 is DFQATT and CDR2 is SNEGSKA (reference sequence). CDR3 loop: CSARPGQGYEQYF. The CDR3 DNA follows: TGCAGTGCTCGACCGGGACAGGGGTACGAGCAGTACTTC.

The J gene is TRBJ2-7, the V gene TRBV29-1, with D possibly matching TRBD1 (6 bases). The germline gives CDR1 SQVTM, CDR2 ANQGSEA. The CDR3 covers 15 residues. V lost 5 bases to trimming and J lost 5 bases, with 22 bases between them. This CDR3 is CSVKRGTNHGDEQYF. The CDR3 DNA reads as TGCAGCGTTAAAAGGGGGACAAACCATGGGGACGAGCAGTACTTC.

This clonotype turned up a few times. V is TRBV5-1 and J is TRBJ1-1, with 9 nucleotides matching TRBD1. Germline-derived CDR1 and CDR2 are SGHRS and YFSETQ. The CDR3 contains 16 residues. V lost 0 bases, J lost 0 bases, and 3 bases stayed unmatched. CDR3 residues: CASSLGTGGLNTEAFF. The CDR3 coding sequence is TGCGCCAGCAGCTTGGGTACAGGGGGCTTGAACACTGAAGCTTTCTTT.